The next 15 T cell receptor beta chains were all read from a single sample in a study of PD-1 blockade in classical Hodgkin lymphoma. Autologous stem cell transplantation was followed by relapse in every patient, and brentuximab vedotin exposure varied. Using immunoSEQ multiplex PCR, the repertoire was profiled, and TCRdb retains in-frame clones only, with some absent. The data show tens of thousands of clones, around 88% seen once. Sequenced material: peripheral blood mononuclear cells (PBMCs), taken at baseline. Source of these receptors: a human donor with classical Hodgkin lymphoma.

This chain connects TRBV10-3 to TRBJ2-7, with D possibly TRBD1 on 5 matching bases. Trimming left V 9 bases short and J 3 bases short, with 12 bases between. The CDR3 has 12 amino acids. Looked up from germline, CDR1 is ENHRY and CDR2 is SYGVKD. In nucleotides, the CDR3 is TGTGCCATTAGTAGACAGAACTACGAGCAGTACTTC. Amino acids: CAISRQNYEQYF.

CDR3 loop: CASSRQKMNTEAFF. The CDR3 DNA sequence: TGTGCCAGCAGCAGACAGAAAATGAACACTGAAGCTTTCTTT. The J gene is TRBJ1-1, the V gene TRBV5-3; a weak D match, TRBD1 (5 bases). TRBV5-3 has ORF status, its function being uncertain. V shed 8 bases and J shed 0 bases, with 14 bases lying between them. This CDR3 spans 14 amino acids.

V usage is TRBV7-3 and J usage is TRBJ2-3, with a weak D call TRBD1 (5 bases). Trimming pared 3 bases from V and 0 bases from J, leaving 7 bases between. Germline CDR1 and CDR2: SGHTA and FQGTGA. The CDR3 has 14 amino acids. The CDR3: CASSFGASTDTQYF. In DNA, the CDR3 is TGTGCCAGCAGCTTTGGGGCTAGCACAGATACGCAGTATTTT. Based on the CDR3 plus reference TRBV7-3 and TRBJ2-3, the full variable domain is GAGVSQTPSNKVTEKGKYVELRCDPISGHTALYWYRQSLGQGPEFLIYFQGTGAADDSGLPNDRFFAVRPEGSVSTLKIQRTERGDSAVYLCASSFGASTDTQYFGPGTRLTVL.

The chain carries TRBV9 and TRBJ2-3; 8 nucleotides match TRBD1. The CDR3 is made up of 14 amino acids. The germline V gene has CDR1 SGDLS and CDR2 YYNGEE. V lost 6 bases, J lost 1 base, and 4 bases stayed unmatched. The CDR3 sequence: CASTRGLGTDTQYF. The CDR3 nucleotides read TGTGCCAGCACCAGGGGGCTGGGCACAGATACGCAGTATTTT.

The chain couples TRBV11-2 to TRBJ1-4; no reliable D call. Germline V gene sequence: CDR1 SGHAT, CDR2 FQNNGV. With 3 bases removed from V and 5 bases from J, the gap between germline ends came to 7 bases. The CDR3 length is 13 residues. The CDR3 nucleotides read TGTGCCAGCAGCTTCTCTTACAATGAAAAACTGTTTTTT. Protein product: CASSFSYNEKLFF.

About this clone itself: The sample holds other DNA sequences that translate to the same CDR3. J is TRBJ2-3 and V is TRBV7-9; unclear D gene. The ends were cut back, 3 bases at V and 6 bases at J, with 4 bases in the middle. The CDR3 runs 11 residues. Germline V gene data show CDR1 as SEHNR and CDR2 as FQNEAQ (reference sequence). For the CDR3, the DNA is TGTGCCAGCAGCTTTTCGGATACGCAGTATTTT. Translation: CASSFSDTQYF.

Only one count was recorded for this clone. The rearrangement links TRBV2 to TRBJ1-4; D not certain. The CDR3 covers 14 residues. The V gene lost 5 bases and the J gene lost 0 bases, with 7 bases spanning the gap. Germline V gene data show CDR1 as SNHLY and CDR2 as FYNNEI. CDR3 loop: CASSITATNEKLFF. In DNA, the CDR3 is TGTGCCAGCAGTATCACAGCAACTAATGAAAAACTGTTTTTT.

The chain employs TRBV6-5 and TRBJ2-1, with D possibly being TRBD2 (6 bases). Germline-derived CDR1 and CDR2 are MNHEY and SVGAGI. The V end lost 6 bases, the J end lost 4 bases, and 13 bases lay between the germline ends. The CDR3 length is 14 residues. DNA for the CDR3: TGTGCCAGCAGCCTAGCGACGGAATACAATGAGCAGTTCTTC. Amino acids: CASSLATEYNEQFF.

The genes are TRBV28 and TRBJ1-5, with TRBD1 identical over 7 bases. CDR3 length: 14 residues. From germline, CDR1 is MDHEN and CDR2 SYDVKM. The J segment lost 5 bases and the V segment lost 3 bases, leaving 4 bases of the junction unmatched. In DNA form, the CDR3 reads TGTGCCAGCAGTTTCATACAGGGGCATCAGCCCCAGCATTTT. This gives the protein CASSFIQGHQPQHF.

The genes are TRBV19 and TRBJ1-6; 8 nucleotides align to TRBD1. With 1 base clipped from V and 9 bases from J, the junction kept 5 bases outside the gene matches. CDR1 and CDR2 from the germline V gene are LNHDA and SQIVND (reference sequence). CDR3 size: 15 residues. The CDR3 spells CASSIGDRGFSPLHF. DNA for the CDR3: TGTGCCAGTAGTATAGGAGACAGGGGATTTTCACCCCTCCACTTT.

Notes on this clone: Germline is not matched at one junction end, which may reflect a read error. This chain joins TRBV6-5 and TRBJ1-2; D unclear. The CDR3 runs to 13 residues. Germline V gene lookup returns CDR1 MNHEY and CDR2 SVGAGI. CDR3 loop: CASSYIPHYGYTF. For the CDR3, the DNA is TGTGCCAGCAGTTACATTCCTCACTACGGCTACACCTTC.

The J gene is TRBJ2-3, the V gene TRBV5-8; D is uncertain. Germline V lookup: CDR1 SGHTS, CDR2 YDEGEE. Deletions cut 1 base from V and 1 base from J, with 4 bases between. The CDR3 sequence is 13 residues long. The CDR3 reads CASSLPGTDTQYF. The CDR3 DNA reads TGTGCCAGCAGCTTGCCAGGCACAGATACGCAGTATTTT.

The J gene is TRBJ1-4, the V gene TRBV9; D gene ambiguous. CDR1 is SGDLS and CDR2 is YYNGEE in the germline V gene. V lost 0 bases, J lost 1 base, and 10 bases lay in between. There are 16 residues in the CDR3. CDR3 nucleotides: TGTGCCAGCAGCGTAGGAGTCGGAGGAACTAATGAAAAACTGTTTTTT. It translates to CASSVGVGGTNEKLFF.

J is TRBJ2-2 and V is TRBV5-1; the match to TRBD2 covers 11 bases. V trimming: 4 bases; J trimming: 4 bases; junction bases outside the gene matches: 3. Germline V lookup: CDR1 SGHRS, CDR2 YFSETQ. The length of the CDR3 is 15 residues. CDR3 amino acids: CASSPGLAGTGELFF. CDR3 DNA: TGCGCCAGCAGCCCAGGACTAGCGGGCACCGGGGAGCTGTTTTTT.

V and J are TRBV14 and TRBJ1-6; D is ambiguous. The CDR3 is 14 residues long. Between the trimmed V and J ends, which lost 0 bases and 10 bases, there was a span of 10 bases. The germline gives CDR1 SGHDN, CDR2 FVKESK. The CDR3 coding sequence is TGTGCCAGCAGCCAAGAGGACGTGGGGTCACCCCTCCACTTT. Protein product: CASSQEDVGSPLHF.